Sequencing of this T cell receptor beta chain was carried out in a study of cytomegalovirus exposure and HLA in healthy donors. 60 Vbeta and 13 Jbeta primers were used in PCR. TCRdb's copy holds only in-frame clones and misses some; the assay was immunoSEQ multiplex PCR. The sample yields approximately 240,000 clones, around 80% seen once. V gave up 3 bases and J gave up 6 bases, with 16 bases separating them. This CDR3 region has 14 residues. Germline values: CDR1 SGHRS, CDR2 YFSETQ. Input material: PBMCs. The chain combines TRBV5-1 with TRBJ2-7; TRBD1 is a possible D gene (8 bases). The clonotype was recovered from a woman aged 40 to 50 in good health and CMV-seropositive. DNA for the CDR3: TGCGCCAGCAGCTCCCCGAACAGGGGGGGCGAGCAGTACTTC. Protein sequence: CASSSPNRGGEQYF.